This T cell receptor (beta chain) was captured by sequencing in a study of T cell responses to AZD1222 COVID-19 vaccine (dated by TCRdb to the early 2020s). In terms of the full investigation: TCR sequencing was performed for 230 to 250 trial participants, of whom 207 were given two doses of AZD1222 and about 25 were given two doses of MenACWY control vaccine. Enrollment into the trials was organized by age into subgroups of 18-55, 56-69 and 70-plus years, and those subgroups contained 148, 28 and 57 TCR-sequenced participants, respectively. What the work shows at the level of the full study, not this receptor alone: Reportedly, almost half of the unique spike-specific TCRs recognized epitopes lying outside the regions that are mutated in the B.1.351 and B.1.1.7 variants. Participants were mostly white British, with more females than males. The authors suggested clonal diversity may have been underestimated. In the small 56-69-year group, the increase in depth fell short of significance, most likely because of low power. The vaccine-associated CD4 TCRs covered the entire spike protein, and the dominant responses fell in regions 160-218 and 743-854. Because no samples from the day 14 peak response were available, repertoires could be characterized only after the peak T cell response. Only 5 to 7 AZD1222 recipients were SARS-CoV-2 seropositive at baseline, limiting conclusions about previously exposed vaccinees. After two AZD1222 doses, spike-specific TCR breadth and depth were significantly higher than at day 0 and than in MenACWY recipients.

The CDR3 regions of human TCRbeta chains were analyzed by immunosequencing. The original pipeline was this. Repertoire TCRs were checked for matches against a reference library of SARS-CoV-2-specific TCRs that had been generated using the MIRA antigen-specificity platform. Breadth was defined as the fraction of unique TCRs that were SARS-CoV-2-associated, and depth was defined as the fraction of total T cells that were SARS-CoV-2-associated. Each spike-specific TCR was assigned to its reactive spike region and to a CD4 or CD8 class using the MIRA data. Log10-transformed breadth and depth values were compared by one-way ANOVA with Sidak's multiple comparisons tests. Imported from immuneACCESS, the table was reduced by TCRdb to in-frame sequences with V and J called. These copies leave out some clones; in studies compared against another copy, an unresolved V gene accounts for under half, and the cause of the remainder is not known. V and J calls and clone size are as listed in that table; D and trimming were resolved from the DNA. This sample holds around 99,000 clones; 87% were observed only once. The leading ten clones occupy 4.5% to 5.5% of the sample.

Notes on this clone: It lacks a known antigen. Qualities for individual bases were not recorded, and no much larger clone is one base off.

The time point label corresponds to: about 28 days (+/-7) after the second vaccine dose. Because spike-specific TCR depth and breadth did not differ between the two schedules, AZD1222 recipients who got a second dose at roughly 4 weeks were pooled with those who got a second dose at roughly 12 weeks. Vaccinee samples came from UK trials COV001 and COV002, including a single-blind randomized controlled phase 2/3 trial of AZD1222 (ChAdOx1 nCoV-19) in healthy adults. Trial participant PBMC samples were collected at day 0 and day 28 after the second dose for TCRbeta chain sequencing. The germline V gene (reference sequence) specifies SEHNR as CDR1 and FQNEAQ as CDR2. Including cysteine and phenylalanine, the CDR3 has 15 amino acids. This entry keeps only the CDR3 DNA: 45 bases, framed from base 1. Relative to germline, V is missing 1 base and J is missing 6 bases, with 4 bases of the junction outside any gene match.

This sequence uses TRBV7-9 and TRBJ1-5, with 9 bases aligning to TRBD1. Sequencing used peripheral blood, obtained 28 days after the second AZD1222 dose. The sequence was collected from an adult who received the AZD1222 COVID-19 vaccine. The CDR3 has the sequence CASSLGQGVGQPQHF. The nucleotide sequence reads TGTGCCAGCAGCTTAGGACAGGGGGTTGGTCAGCCCCAGCATTTT. Supplemented by the reference TRBV7-9 and TRBJ1-5 proteins around the CDR3, the complete variable domain is DTGVSQNPRHKITKRGQNVTFRCDPISEHNRLYWYRQTLGQGPEFLTYFQNEAQLEKSRLLSDRFSAERPKGSFSTLEIQRTEQGDSAMYLCASSLGQGVGQPQHFGDGTRLSIL.